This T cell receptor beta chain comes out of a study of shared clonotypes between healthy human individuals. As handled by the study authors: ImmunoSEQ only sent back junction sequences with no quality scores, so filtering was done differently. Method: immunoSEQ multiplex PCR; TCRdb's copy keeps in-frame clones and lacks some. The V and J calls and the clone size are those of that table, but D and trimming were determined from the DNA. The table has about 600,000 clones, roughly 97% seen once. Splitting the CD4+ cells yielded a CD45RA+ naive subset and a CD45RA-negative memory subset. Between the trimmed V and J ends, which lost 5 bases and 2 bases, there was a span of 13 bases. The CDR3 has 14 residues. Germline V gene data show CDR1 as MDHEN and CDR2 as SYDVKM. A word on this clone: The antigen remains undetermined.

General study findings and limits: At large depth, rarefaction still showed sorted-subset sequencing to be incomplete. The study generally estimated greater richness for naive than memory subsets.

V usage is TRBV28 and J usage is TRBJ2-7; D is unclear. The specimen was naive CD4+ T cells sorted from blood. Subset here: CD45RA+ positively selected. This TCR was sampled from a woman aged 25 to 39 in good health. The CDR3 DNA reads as TGTGCCAGCAGTGTTAGTCGCGCGCCCTACGAGCAGTACTTC. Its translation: CASSVSRAPYEQYF.